Listed here are 32 T cell receptor beta chains from one sample, sequenced in a study of blood T cell repertoires in COVID-19. Sequenced by immunoSEQ multiplex PCR; TCRdb stores in-frame clones only, minus some. The profile shows approximately 210,000 clones, 88% of them singletons. The source material was peripheral blood. The receptors come from a man between 65 and 85 years old with acute or convalescent COVID-19.

This chain links TRBV12-3 or TRBV12-4 with TRBJ2-1, with D perhaps matching TRBD1 (6 bases). With 8 bases removed from V and 1 base from J, the gap between germline ends came to 9 bases. CDR3 size: 13 residues. CDR3 sequence: CASWDKSYNEQFF. The DNA of the CDR3 is TGTGCCAGCTGGGACAAGTCCTACAATGAGCAGTTCTTC.

The chain carries TRBV7-9 and TRBJ1-1, with D maybe TRBD1 (6 bases). The V and J ends lost 1 base and 13 bases respectively, with 13 bases between them. Germline V CDR1 and CDR2: SEHNR, FQNEAQ (reference sequence). This CDR3 is built from 12 residues. The CDR3 protein is CASSLDRTRGFF. CDR3 DNA: TGTGCCAGCAGCTTAGATCGGACCAGGGGTTTCTTT.

This clone was recorded once. V usage is TRBV19 and J usage is TRBJ1-2; D unclear. CDR1 LNHDA and CDR2 SQIVND come from the germline V gene (reference sequence). V was trimmed by 5 bases and J by 0 bases, leaving 19 bases between them. This CDR3 has 17 amino acids. CDR3 in amino acids: CASSAPILGSTNYGYTF. CDR3 in DNA: TGTGCCAGTAGTGCCCCAATACTGGGCAGTACTAACTATGGCTACACCTTC.

The rearrangement uses TRBV27 and TRBJ2-7, with a possible D match to TRBD1 (5 bases). V lost 2 bases to trimming and J lost 5 bases, with 16 bases between them. The length of the CDR3 is 15 residues. The V gene's germline CDR1 is MNHEY and CDR2 SMNVEV (reference sequence). The CDR3 loop is CASSLTGPHGNEQYF. CDR3 coding DNA: TGTGCCAGCAGTTTAACAGGACCTCACGGTAACGAGCAGTACTTC.

J is TRBJ1-4 and V is TRBV6-5; 8 bases are shared with TRBD1. V dropped 10 bases and J dropped 6; count of bases not matched to a gene: 4. Germline values: CDR1 MNHEY, CDR2 SVGAGI. The length of the CDR3 is 12 residues. CDR3 residues: CATGQGDEKLFF. In DNA, the CDR3 is TGTGCCACCGGACAGGGCGATGAAAAACTGTTTTTT.

The genes are TRBV3-1 (or the pseudogene TRBV3-2) and TRBJ1-1; D not certain. In germline, CDR1 is LGHDT, CDR2 YNNKEL (reference sequence). The CDR3 is made up of 13 amino acids. The germline V and J ends were trimmed by 0 bases and 10 bases, with 12 bases remaining between them. CDR3 residues: CASSQDRRTRAFF. The DNA for the CDR3 is TGTGCCAGCAGCCAAGATCGGAGGACTCGAGCTTTCTTT.

The chain carries TRBV24-1 and TRBJ2-1; maybe TRBD1 (5 bases). The V gene's germline CDR1 is KGHDR and CDR2 SFDVKD. Trimming stripped 4 bases from V and 12 bases from J, with 15 bases between. The CDR3 sequence is 13 residues long. The DNA of the CDR3 is TGTGCCACCAGTGAGGGGCTCCTAGGAAGGCAGTTCTTC. Encoded protein: CATSEGLLGRQFF.

This clone came up once. This chain connects TRBV10-3 to TRBJ2-7, with a possible D match to TRBD1 (6 bases). V shed 6 bases and J shed 0 bases, with 12 bases lying between them. The length of the CDR3 is 14 residues. From germline, CDR1 is ENHRY and CDR2 SYGVKD. CDR3 nucleotides: TGTGCCATCAGGGACAGCGGAAACTCCTACGAGCAGTACTTC. Amino acid sequence: CAIRDSGNSYEQYF.

The chain has TRBV6-5 and TRBJ2-1, with 9 nucleotides matching TRBD1. This CDR3 has 15 amino acids. With 4 bases clipped from V and 9 bases from J, the junction kept 10 bases outside the gene matches. Germline-derived CDR1 and CDR2 are MNHEY and SVGAGI. CDR3 bases: TGTGCCAGCAGTTCAGCCGGGACAGGGTTTATTGAGCAGTTCTTC. This codes for CASSSAGTGFIEQFF.

The rearrangement links TRBV11-2 to TRBJ1-3; TRBD1 matches at 8 bases. CDR1 SGHAT and CDR2 FQNNGV come from the germline V gene. The CDR3 has 14 amino acids. The V and J ends lost 5 bases and 4 bases, in that order; junction bases with no gene match: 4. The CDR3 DNA sequence: TGTGCCAGCAGCGGACGGGACAGGGGAAACACCATATATTTT. It translates to CASSGRDRGNTIYF.

This chain joins TRBV5-5 and TRBJ2-7; 9 positions match TRBD2. This CDR3 has 14 amino acids. Losses at the gene ends were 3 bases for V and 6 bases for J; bases not matched to a gene: 7. The germline V gene encodes CDR1 SGHKS and CDR2 YYEKEE (reference sequence). Here the CDR3 DNA reads TGTGCCAGCAGCTGGGGTAGCGGGAGAGGCGAGCAGTACTTC. This sequence encodes CASSWGSGRGEQYF.

The rearrangement uses TRBV19 and TRBJ2-1; TRBD2 is a possible D gene (5 bases). V lost 5 bases to trimming and J lost 5 bases, with 13 bases between them. The CDR3 is made up of 14 amino acids. Germline assignment: CDR1 LNHDA and CDR2 SQIVND (reference sequence). The CDR3 region is CASSPQPRDNEQFF. CDR3 in DNA: TGTGCCAGTAGTCCCCAACCGAGGGACAATGAGCAGTTCTTC.

The chain combines TRBV19 with TRBJ1-3, with 7 nucleotides matching TRBD1. The CDR3 spans 14 residues. V lost 6 bases to trimming and J lost 0 bases; unmatched junction nucleotides: 2. Germline V gives CDR1 LNHDA, CDR2 SQIVND (reference sequence). CDR3 DNA sequence: TGTGCCAGTAGGTGGACAGGCTCTGGAAACACCATATATTTT. Translation gives CASRWTGSGNTIYF.

Comment on this clone: Distinct nucleotide sequences in the sample also encode this CDR3. The genes are TRBV29-1 and TRBJ1-1; the match to TRBD1 covers 8 bases. CDR1 and CDR2 (germline): SQVTM, ANQGSEA. This CDR3 has 12 residues. With V trimmed by 8 bases and J by 5 bases, 7 bases remained unmatched. CDR3 in amino acids: CSSRQGRTEAFF. Written as DNA, the CDR3 is TGCAGCTCGAGACAGGGGCGGACTGAAGCTTTCTTT.

The J gene is TRBJ2-7, the V gene TRBV7-8, with 9 nucleotides matching TRBD2. The CDR3 consists of 14 residues. The germline CDR1 and CDR2 sequences are SGHVS and FQNEAQ. The J segment lost 0 bases and the V segment lost 11 bases, leaving 8 bases of the junction unmatched. The CDR3 spells CAVRGSGSSYEQYF. The DNA of the CDR3 is TGTGCCGTGAGGGGTAGCGGGAGCTCCTACGAGCAGTACTTC.

The chain uses TRBV5-1 and TRBJ1-2; no reliable D call. The CDR3 covers 14 residues. Trimming removed 1 base from V and 8 bases from J, with 15 bases in between. The V gene's germline CDR1 is SGHRS and CDR2 YFSETQ. The DNA for the CDR3 is TGCGCCAGCAGCTTGAGGTCAGGATTCGTCGGCTACACCTTC. Translation gives CASSLRSGFVGYTF.

The chain joins TRBV5-1 to TRBJ1-1, with a tentative D call TRBD1 (5 bases). Per the germline V gene, CDR1 is SGHRS and CDR2 is YFSETQ. The CDR3 has 15 amino acids. V was clipped by 0 bases and J by 3 bases, with 12 bases between them. CDR3 sequence (DNA): TGCGCCAGCAGCTTGGTTTCCGGGGGGTACACTGAAGCTTTCTTT. Encoded protein: CASSLVSGGYTEAFF.

The chain has TRBV4-1 and TRBJ2-7; D is perhaps TRBD1 (5 bases). Trimming stripped 4 bases from V and 5 bases from J, with 21 bases between. From germline, CDR1 is MGHRA and CDR2 YSYEKL. This CDR3 comprises 16 residues. The CDR3 is CASSLIPDAGYHEQYF. DNA of the CDR3: TGCGCCAGCAGCCTAATACCTGACGCAGGGTACCACGAGCAGTACTTC.

At least ten counts were recorded for this clone. The CDR3 sequence: CASSQDSGQAPGEQYF. The CDR3 region has the DNA TGTGCCAGCAGCCAAGATTCGGGACAGGCCCCGGGAGAGCAGTACTTC. The chain recombines TRBV4-2 with TRBJ2-7, with TRBD1 matching over 8 bases. The CDR3 length is 16 residues. J was trimmed by 7 bases and V by 0 bases; bases with no gene match: 11. CDR1 LGHNA and CDR2 YNFKEQ come from the germline V gene.

The chain couples TRBV6-5 to TRBJ2-7, with 9 bases fitting TRBD2. The trim removed 6 bases at V and 7 bases at J, leaving 13 bases unmatched. CDR3 length: 15 amino acids. Looked up from germline, CDR1 is MNHEY and CDR2 is SVGAGI. CDR3 in DNA: TGTGCCAGCAGCAAAAGAGCGGGGGGCGCGGGGGAGCAGTACTTC. It codes for CASSKRAGGAGEQYF.

The chain combines TRBV19 with TRBJ1-1; 7 positions agree with TRBD1. CDR3 length equals 14 residues. The J segment lost 5 bases and the V segment lost 3 bases, leaving 6 bases of the junction unmatched. Germline CDR1 reads LNHDA; CDR2 reads SQIVND (reference sequence). The CDR3 protein is CASSITGVLTEAFF. CDR3 nucleotide sequence: TGTGCCAGTAGTATTACAGGGGTCCTAACTGAAGCTTTCTTT.

V usage is TRBV7-7 and J usage is TRBJ2-2, with a tentative D call TRBD2 (5 bases). Looked up from germline, CDR1 is SSHAT and CDR2 is FNYEAQ (reference sequence). V shed 5 bases and J shed 6 bases, with 16 bases lying between them. CDR3 length equals 15 residues. This chain's CDR3 is CASSPGLNVPGELFF. CDR3 DNA sequence: TGTGCCAGCAGCCCCGGACTCAATGTTCCCGGGGAGCTGTTTTTT.

Notes on this clone: The identical CDR3 is also encoded by other nucleotide sequences in the sample. V is TRBV12-3 or TRBV12-4 and J is TRBJ2-7; D not certain. The germline V and J ends were trimmed by 1 base and 0 bases, with 4 bases remaining between them. The CDR3 is 13 amino acids. The chain's CDR3 is CASSLGSSYEQYF. As DNA, the CDR3 is TGTGCCAGCAGTTTAGGGAGCTCCTACGAGCAGTACTTC.

CDR3 sequence reads: CASSVDPAGRTGELFF. CDR3 DNA sequence: TGTGCCAGCAGCGTAGATCCGGCGGGACGAACCGGGGAGCTGTTTTTT. The chain joins TRBV9 to TRBJ2-2; D is perhaps TRBD2 (6 bases). The CDR3 consists of 16 residues. The ends were cut back, 0 bases at V and 5 bases at J, with 14 bases in the middle. Germline V gives CDR1 SGDLS, CDR2 YYNGEE.

The rearrangement uses TRBV7-3 and TRBJ2-3; tentative D call: TRBD2 (6 bases). The CDR3 consists of 14 residues. Trimming stripped 5 bases from V and 3 bases from J, with 12 bases between. Germline-derived CDR1 and CDR2 are SGHTA and FQGTGA. In DNA, the CDR3 is TGTGCCAGCAGCCTTCGGGAGCCGACAGATACGCAGTATTTT. This sequence encodes CASSLREPTDTQYF.

The chain couples TRBV28 to TRBJ1-1; D gene ambiguous. V lost 6 bases and J lost 10, with 18 bases in between. Germline CDR1 MDHEN, CDR2 SYDVKM. This CDR3 has 13 residues. The chain's CDR3 is CASRAEINHGAFF. DNA for the CDR3: TGTGCCAGCAGGGCGGAAATAAACCATGGAGCTTTCTTT.

The chain uses TRBV7-6 and TRBJ2-5; TRBD1 agrees at 9 bases. The CDR3 sequence is 15 residues long. CDR1 SGHVS and CDR2 FNYEAQ come from the germline V gene. With 5 bases clipped from V and 4 bases from J, the junction kept 8 bases outside the gene matches. The CDR3 sequence is CASSTNRGLGETQYF. The DNA for the CDR3 is TGTGCCAGCAGCACGAACAGGGGGCTAGGAGAGACCCAGTACTTC.

The V gene is TRBV5-5, the J gene TRBJ2-3, with D possibly matching TRBD1 (5 bases). The CDR3 is 15 residues long. Germline V gene sequence: CDR1 SGHKS, CDR2 YYEKEE (reference sequence). The V end was cut by 2 bases, the J end by 3 bases, with 13 bases between. The CDR3 protein is CASSLFWAGTDTQYF. The CDR3 DNA follows: TGTGCCAGCAGCTTATTTTGGGCAGGGACAGATACGCAGTATTTT.

This clone was seen more than once but under ten times. The chain uses TRBV5-1 and TRBJ2-7; 9 bases line up with TRBD1. Losses at the gene ends were 4 bases for V and 7 bases for J; bases not matched to a gene: 9. CDR1 SGHRS and CDR2 YFSETQ come from the germline V gene. The CDR3 has 14 amino acids. The CDR3 DNA reads TGCGCCAGCAGCCCCGCACAGGGGGCGCGGGAGCAGTACTTC. It yields the protein CASSPAQGAREQYF.

The rearrangement joins TRBV19 to TRBJ2-3; 8 bases line up with TRBD1. Germline CDR1 LNHDA, CDR2 SQIVND (reference sequence). Trimming took 10 bases from V and 2 from J; bases not matched to a gene: 11. The CDR3 contains 15 residues. The CDR3 DNA reads as TGTGCCACCCAGCCGGACAGGGTTCACACAGATACGCAGTATTTT. Protein: CATQPDRVHTDTQYF.

J is TRBJ1-1 and V is TRBV10-2; D gene unclear. The CDR3 is 14 residues long. The V gene's germline CDR1 is WSHSY and CDR2 SAAADI. V lost 5 bases, J lost 4 bases, and 14 bases lay in between. The CDR3 DNA reads as TGCGCCAGCAGTCCTCGGGGTCGGGGCACTGAAGCTTTCTTT. It encodes CASSPRGRGTEAFF.

This chain uses TRBV7-8 with TRBJ2-7, with D maybe TRBD2 (5 bases). Trimming shortened V by 2 bases and J by 0 bases, and 14 bases separated the two germline ends. Germline V CDR1 and CDR2: SGHVS, FQNEAQ. CDR3 length equals 16 residues. CDR3 amino acids: CASSLTVGVPSYEQYF. The CDR3 coding sequence is TGTGCCAGCAGCTTAACCGTCGGGGTTCCCTCCTACGAGCAGTACTTC.